This entry describes one TCR beta chain. The data were taken from a study of blood T cell repertoires in COVID-19. As for the study in general: Sample material is recorded as cDNA or gDNA derived from T cells, B-cell-depleted T cells, or PBMCs.

In the source study's methods: The assay estimated nucleated cells by amplifying reference gene primers. Clones were sequenced by immunoSEQ multiplex PCR, and TCRdb holds only the in-frame ones, with some missing. That table supplies the V and J calls and clone size; D and trimming were determined from the DNA. The sample yields about 290,000 clones, roughly nine tenths seen once. Individuals drawn from 24 US areas were about 18 to 95 years old. Each recovered donor of Cohort 3 presented with two negative PCRs, clearance, or symptom resolution. CDR1 is SNHLY and CDR2 is FYNNEI in the germline V gene. With V trimmed by 5 bases and J by 6 bases, 6 bases remained unmatched. The CDR3 consists of 15 residues.

This rearrangement joins TRBV2 to TRBJ2-1, with 11 bases that match TRBD2. Source material: PBMCs or T cells enriched from blood (not recorded which). The TCR originated in a woman between 40 and 55 years old who had recovered from COVID-19. The CDR3 sequence: CASSPTGLAGNEQFF. The CDR3 DNA reads TGTGCCAGCAGTCCGACCGGACTAGCGGGCAATGAGCAGTTCTTC. Filled out from reference TRBV2 and TRBJ2-1, the complete variable domain reads EPEVTQTPSHQVTQMGQEVILRCVPISNHLYFYWYRQILGQKVEFLVSFYNNEISEKSEIFDDQFSVERPDGSNFTLKIRSTKLEDSAMYFCASSPTGLAGNEQFFGPGTRLTVL.